A selection of T cell receptor beta chains follows, all from one sample in a study of cytomegalovirus exposure and HLA in healthy donors. Sequencing was performed with immunoSEQ multiplex PCR; in TCRdb, only in-frame clones are kept and a portion is missing. The sample has some 120,000 clones, around three quarters seen once. Sequencing was carried out using PBMCs. All receptors derive from a man between 18 and 35 years old in good health and CMV-seronegative. Both conserved end residues are part of each CDR3. Fields, in order: V gene, D gene, J gene, clone size, CDR3 protein, CDR3 DNA. A D gene is named only where the DNA matches it firmly. Only some rows state a clone size, as once, few, many or a class for expanded clones.

>TRBV7-8|TRBD1|TRBJ1-5|NA
CASSLGAPFLIQGDQPQHF
TGTGCCAGCAGCTTAGGTGCCCCCTTTTTGATTCAGGGGGATCAGCCCCAGCATTTT
>TRBV7-9|NA|TRBJ2-3|NA
CASSLVASGTDTQYF
TGTGCCAGCAGCTTAGTAGCTAGCGGCACAGATACGCAGTATTTT
>TRBV28|NA|TRBJ1-5|NA
CASSLEGGGNQPQHF
TGTGCCAGCAGTTTAGAGGGGGGGGGCAATCAGCCCCAGCATTTT
>TRBV27|NA|TRBJ1-2|NA
CASSPTNSANYGYTF
TGTGCCAGCAGTCCGACTAATTCGGCTAACTATGGCTACACCTTC
>TRBV10-1|TRBD2|TRBJ2-5|once
CASSELRLAGEVNF
TGCGCCAGCAGTGAACTCAGACTAGCGGGAGAAGTCAACTTC
>TRBV28|NA|TRBJ2-1|NA
CASSLVPRVQFF
TGTGCCAGCAGTTTAGTCCCCCGGGTACAGTTCTTC
>TRBV27|NA|TRBJ1-2|few
CASTSTGRGALYGYTF
TGTGCCAGCACTTCTACCGGGAGGGGGGCCCTCTATGGCTACACCTTC
>TRBV5-1|NA|TRBJ2-5|NA
CASSLEVSRTETQYF
TGCGCCAGCAGCTTAGAGGTTTCTCGAACAGAGACCCAGTACTTC
>TRBV18|NA|TRBJ2-1|NA
CASSPGPPYNEQFF
TGTGCCAGCTCACCGGGGCCCCCTTACAATGAGCAGTTCTTC
>TRBV6-1|NA|TRBJ1-4|NA
CASSEGADEKLFF
TGTGCCAGCAGTGAAGGGGCCGATGAAAAACTGTTTTTT
>TRBV19|TRBD2|TRBJ2-7|few
CASSIALAGAEQYF
TGTGCCAGTAGTATAGCCCTAGCGGGAGCCGAGCAGTACTTC
>TRBV19|NA|TRBJ1-1|NA
CASSLLNTEAFF
TGTGCCAGTAGCCTCTTGAACACTGAAGCTTTCTTT
>TRBV27|TRBD1|TRBJ1-2|NA
CASSDHDRVYGYTF
TGTGCCAGCAGTGACCACGACAGGGTATACGGCTACACCTTC
>TRBV19|TRBD2|TRBJ2-3|once
CASSAFPTETSVGNTDTQYF
TGTGCCAGTAGTGCCTTCCCGACGGAGACTAGCGTAGGAAACACAGATACGCAGTATTTT
>TRBV11-2|NA|TRBJ2-2|NA
CASSLEGYTGELFF
TGTGCCAGCAGCTTAGAGGGCTACACCGGGGAGCTGTTTTTT
>TRBV5-1|TRBD1|TRBJ1-2|NA
CASSLRTGNDGYTF
TGCGCCAGCAGCTTGAGGACAGGGAACGATGGCTACACCTTC
>TRBV7-9|NA|TRBJ1-2|few
CASSLGQGDYGYTF
TGTGCCAGCAGCTTAGGGCAGGGCGACTATGGCTACACCTTC
>TRBV27|TRBD2|TRBJ2-5|NA
CASSHHRTSDEGETQYF
TGTGCCAGCAGTCACCACCGGACTAGCGACGAGGGAGAGACCCAGTACTTC
>TRBV30|NA|TRBJ1-1|NA
CAWSVDSSKEAFF
TGTGCCTGGAGTGTAGACAGTAGCAAAGAAGCTTTCTTT
>TRBV5-8|NA|TRBJ2-3|NA
CASSVSLDTQYF
TGTGCCAGCAGCGTGTCCCTGGATACGCAGTATTTT
>TRBV23-1|NA|TRBJ1-3|NA
CASSMVDCTGHEPDSGNTIYF
TGCGCCAGCAGTATGGTTGATTGTACGGGACACGAGCCCGACTCTGGAAACACCATATATTTT
>TRBV11-1|TRBD1|TRBJ1-2|NA
CASSPWRQGRGYTF
TGTGCCAGCAGCCCCTGGCGACAGGGTCGCGGCTACACCTTC
>TRBV5-1|NA|TRBJ1-6|NA
CASSLGGTTPLHF
TGCGCCAGCAGCCTTGGGGGCACGACTCCCCTCCACTTT
>TRBV6-1|NA|TRBJ2-5|NA
CASSEFAVQETQYF
TGTGCCAGCAGTGAATTCGCAGTCCAAGAGACCCAGTACTTC
>TRBV6-6|TRBD1|TRBJ1-4|NA
CASSYWDRGPNEKLFF
TGTGCCAGCAGTTATTGGGACAGGGGACCGAATGAAAAACTGTTTTTT
>TRBV2|NA|TRBJ2-2|NA
CASSASSTGELFF
TGTGCCAGCAGCGCAAGTAGCACCGGGGAGCTGTTTTTT
>TRBV6-6|NA|TRBJ2-6|NA
CASSHRASGANVLTF
TGTGCCAGCAGTCACAGGGCCTCTGGGGCCAACGTCCTGACTTTC
>TRBV28|NA|TRBJ2-7|once
CASSLKTVVNYEQYF
TGTGCCAGCAGTTTAAAGACAGTGGTCAACTACGAGCAGTACTTC
>TRBV7-9|NA|TRBJ1-3|NA
CASRPNQGKPGNTIYF
TGTGCCAGCAGGCCAAACCAGGGAAAACCTGGAAACACCATATATTTT
>TRBV2|NA|TRBJ1-1|NA
CASREGLSPEAFF
TGTGCCAGCAGGGAGGGCTTATCCCCTGAAGCTTTCTTT
>TRBV9|TRBD1|TRBJ2-3|NA
CASSGRDRGPTGDSTDTQYF
TGTGCCAGCAGCGGCCGGGACAGGGGCCCAACAGGAGATAGCACAGATACGCAGTATTTT
>TRBV9|NA|TRBJ1-3|NA
CASSVKAGNTIYF
TGTGCCAGCAGCGTAAAAGCGGGAAACACCATATATTTT
>TRBV7-3|NA|TRBJ2-2|NA
CASSLTRLGTGELFF
TGTGCCAGCAGCTTAACTCGGCTAGGAACCGGGGAGCTGTTTTTT
>TRBV7-2|TRBD2|TRBJ2-1|NA
CASSLGLAGGDEQFF
TGTGCCAGCAGCTTAGGACTAGCGGGAGGGGATGAGCAGTTCTTC
>TRBV7-9|TRBD1|TRBJ1-1|few
CASNSPDRANTEAFF
TGTGCCAGCAACAGCCCCGACAGGGCGAACACTGAAGCTTTCTTT
>TRBV5-1|NA|TRBJ2-3|NA
CASSLGGLSTDTQYF
TGCGCCAGCAGCTTGGGCGGGCTTAGCACAGATACGCAGTATTTT
>TRBV18|TRBD1|TRBJ1-1|NA
CASSPGQYTEAFF
TGTGCCAGCTCACCGGGACAGTACACTGAAGCTTTCTTT
>TRBV29-1|TRBD2|TRBJ2-1|once
CSVVDGRASVEQFF
TGCAGCGTTGTTGATGGGAGGGCATCGGTTGAGCAGTTCTTC